This T cell receptor (beta chain) was recorded in a study of T cells after yellow fever vaccination. Broader study findings: A weaker secondary response peaked on day 5, the primary on day 15. Some clonotypes were seen in both the CD4 and the CD8 compartments. These made up a small share and likely arose from convergent recombination.

Germline CDR1 SGHRS, CDR2 YFSETQ. CDR3 length equals 15 residues. The ends lost 4 bases at V and 8 bases at J; junction bases unmatched: 10. This clonotype has just a few counts. Its antigen remains unknown. Using its own MiXCR run on the 5' RACE reads, TCRdb lists one record per CDR3 protein. This sample has about 350,000 distinct CDR3 sequences; around 13% occur once, and the top ten carry 3.2%. This chain uses TRBV5-1 with TRBJ2-1; 9 bases line up with TRBD2. This specimen consisted of CD4+ T cells sorted from PBMCs, obtained 15 days after the yellow fever booster vaccination. This TCR was sampled from a young man who received the YFV17D yellow fever vaccine. The CDR3 loop is CASSTDGTSLHEQFF. The DNA of the CDR3 is TGCGCCAGCAGCACCGACGGGACTAGCTTGCATGAGCAGTTCTTC.